The 27 T cell receptor beta chains listed next were all sequenced from one sample in a study of T cell changes during pregnancy in multiple sclerosis. Clones were read by immunoSEQ multiplex PCR, and TCRdb kept only the in-frame ones, dropping some. The table has about 100,000 clones, 92% seen once; the top ten hold 1.9%. The sample here was peripheral blood, taken after pregnancy. The origin of the receptors is a female donor with multiple sclerosis, enrolled in a pregnancy study.

The V call is TRBV5-4, the J call TRBJ2-7; 8 positions agree with TRBD2. Germline assignment: CDR1 SGHNT and CDR2 YYREEE (reference sequence). The junction had 5 bases not matched to a gene; V was cut back by 2 bases and J by 1 base. There are 15 residues in the CDR3. CDR3 in DNA: TGTGCCAGCAGCTTATCCAGCGGGAGTTCCTACGAGCAGTACTTC. Its translation is CASSLSSGSSYEQYF.

V is TRBV7-8 and J is TRBJ2-5, with unresolved D. Trimming removed 1 base from V and 5 bases from J, with 14 bases in between. The CDR3 sequence is 15 residues long. CDR1 is SGHVS, CDR2 FQNEAQ, per germline. In nucleotides, the CDR3 is TGTGCCAGCAGCTTAGGGTTGGTGGGCGTGGAGACCCAGTACTTC. The encoded protein is CASSLGLVGVETQYF.

The rearrangement joins TRBV11-1 to TRBJ1-4, with D unresolved. CDR3 length equals 13 residues. Trimming removed 5 bases at V and 8 bases at J, with 12 bases between. Germline lookup yields CDR1 SGHAT and CDR2 FQDESV (reference sequence). The CDR3 protein is CASSPRPGEKLFF. Written as DNA, the CDR3 is TGTGCCAGCAGCCCCAGACCCGGGGAAAAACTGTTTTTT. The complete variable domain, with remaining parts taken from reference TRBV11-1 and TRBJ1-4, reads EAEVAQSPRYKITEKSQAVAFWCDPISGHATLYWYRQILGQGPELLVQFQDESVVDDSQLPKDRFSAERLKGVDSTLKIQPAELGDSAMYLCASSPRPGEKLFFGSGTQLSVL.

The rearrangement joins TRBV14 to TRBJ2-7; D remains ambiguous. The CDR3 totals 13 residues. Germline V gene sequence: CDR1 SGHDN, CDR2 FVKESK. Trimming removed 3 bases from V and 5 bases from J, with 11 bases in between. The CDR3 protein is CASSHDGRDEQYF. The DNA for the CDR3 is TGTGCCAGCAGCCATGATGGCCGGGACGAGCAGTACTTC.

As DNA, the CDR3 is TGTGCCAGCAGCTTGGGGGGGACTAGCGGGGCAGATACGCAGTATTTT. It specifies CASSLGGTSGADTQYF. The V call is TRBV5-4, the J call TRBJ2-3; 13 bases align to TRBD2. CDR1 is SGHNT and CDR2 is YYREEE in the germline V gene (reference sequence). This CDR3 region has 16 residues. With V trimmed by 0 bases and J by 4 bases, 2 bases remained unmatched.

The chain combines TRBV2 with TRBJ1-5, with 9 nucleotides matching TRBD1. J was trimmed by 6 bases and V by 4 bases; bases with no gene match: 4. The CDR3 is 14 amino acids. Germline CDR1 SNHLY, CDR2 FYNNEI. CDR3: CASSGTGASQPQHF. In nucleotides, the CDR3 is TGTGCCAGCAGTGGGACAGGGGCTAGTCAGCCCCAGCATTTT.

This clone was counted a single time. V usage is TRBV14 and J usage is TRBJ2-7; a possible D gene is TRBD1 (5 bases). The germline V gene has CDR1 SGHDN and CDR2 FVKESK. V shed 3 bases and J shed 6 bases, with 15 bases lying between them. The CDR3 has 14 residues. The CDR3 DNA reads TGTGCCAGCAGCCAGCAAGCAGGGATAGGCGAGCAGTACTTC. Translated: CASSQQAGIGEQYF.

This clone was counted a single time. This chain uses TRBV30 with TRBJ1-4; D call uncertain. Germline V gene data show CDR1 as GTSNPN and CDR2 as SVGIG (reference sequence). The CDR3 is 12 amino acids. The V and J ends lost 0 bases and 14 bases respectively, with 13 bases between them. The CDR3 DNA is TGTGCCTGGAGTGTACTAGCCGAGGTCCTGTTTTTT. Residues: CAWSVLAEVLFF. Filled out from reference TRBV30 and TRBJ1-4, the complete variable domain reads SQTIHQWPATLVQPVGSPLSLECTVEGTSNPNLYWYRQAAGRGLQLLFYSVGIGQISSEVPQNLSASRPQDRQFILSSKKLLLSDSGFYLCAWSVLAEVLFFGSGTQLSVL.

The chain employs TRBV7-9 and TRBJ2-1; D perhaps matches TRBD2 (6 bases). With 4 bases removed from V and 4 bases from J, the gap between germline ends came to 8 bases. Germline V gives CDR1 SEHNR, CDR2 FQNEAQ (reference sequence). The CDR3 covers 13 residues. CDR3 amino acids: CASSWSGYNEQFF. The CDR3 DNA follows: TGTGCCAGCAGCTGGAGCGGGTACAATGAGCAGTTCTTC. Filled out from reference TRBV7-9 and TRBJ2-1, the complete variable domain reads DTGVSQNPRHKITKRGQNVTFRCDPISEHNRLYWYRQTLGQGPEFLTYFQNEAQLEKSRLLSDRFSAERPKGSFSTLEIQRTEQGDSAMYLCASSWSGYNEQFFGPGTRLTVL.

The CDR3 DNA sequence: TGCGCCAGCAGCTTGACGCTATTGTACCAAGAGACCCAGTACTTC. This sequence encodes CASSLTLLYQETQYF. The genes are TRBV5-1 and TRBJ2-5; no reliable D call. The CDR3 is made up of 15 amino acids. Germline loops: CDR1 SGHRS, CDR2 YFSETQ. The germline V and J ends were trimmed by 1 base and 0 bases, with 10 bases remaining between them.

This chain's CDR3 is CAVFRGKDNQPQHF. CDR3 sequence (DNA): TGTGCGGTCTTCCGGGGGAAGGACAATCAGCCCCAGCATTTT. The chain employs TRBV9 and TRBJ1-5; tentatively, D is TRBD1 (5 bases). The CDR3 loop spans 14 amino acids. Germline V gene sequence: CDR1 SGDLS, CDR2 YYNGEE. The full variable domain, its missing parts supplied by reference TRBV9 and TRBJ1-5, is DSGVTQTPKHLITATGQRVTLRCSPRSGDLSVYWYQQSLDQGLQFLIQYYNGEERAKGNILERFSAQQFPDLHSELNLSSLELGDSALYFCAVFRGKDNQPQHFGDGTRLSIL.

The chain is built from TRBV9 and TRBJ1-1; possible D gene TRBD1, 6 bases. With 0 bases removed from V and 0 bases from J, the gap between germline ends came to 9 bases. Germline V gene lookup returns CDR1 SGDLS and CDR2 YYNGEE. The CDR3 consists of 15 residues. The CDR3: CASSVGGQMNTEAFF. CDR3 bases: TGTGCCAGCAGCGTAGGGGGGCAGATGAACACTGAAGCTTTCTTT.

Only a few counts were recorded for this clone. This chain joins TRBV5-1 and TRBJ1-1, with D unclear. The CDR3 is 14 residues long. Trimming stripped 4 bases from V and 3 bases from J, with 13 bases between. Per germline, CDR1 SGHRS and CDR2 YFSETQ. This chain's CDR3 is CASSPQKPHTEAFF. CDR3 DNA: TGCGCCAGCAGCCCACAAAAACCACACACTGAAGCTTTCTTT.

The V call is TRBV10-3, the J call TRBJ1-1, with TRBD1 matching over 9 bases. Unmatched junction bases numbered 9, after V lost 7 bases and J lost 0 bases. CDR3 length: 16 residues. CDR1 ENHRY and CDR2 SYGVKD come from the germline V gene. The CDR3 coding sequence is TGTGCCATCATGTCGCCGGGACAGGGTTTGAACACTGAAGCTTTCTTT. Protein sequence: CAIMSPGQGLNTEAFF.

The gene calls are TRBV4-1 and TRBJ2-3, with D possibly matching TRBD2 (6 bases). The CDR3 runs 21 residues. V was pared by 5 bases and J by 2 bases, with 32 bases between. Germline V lookup: CDR1 MGHRA, CDR2 YSYEKL. CDR3 loop: CASSSRGLGGRNNHNTDTQYF. CDR3 DNA: TGCGCCAGCAGCTCCCGGGGACTCGGAGGAAGGAACAACCATAACACAGATACGCAGTATTTT.

The genes are TRBV10-3 and TRBJ2-7, with 13 bases identical to TRBD2. With 4 bases clipped from V and 0 bases from J, the junction kept 6 bases outside the gene matches. The CDR3 sequence is 17 residues long. Germline V gene lookup returns CDR1 ENHRY and CDR2 SYGVKD. The CDR3 DNA follows: TGTGCCATCAGTGGGACTAGCGGGAGAGGGACCTCCTACGAGCAGTACTTC. Translated: CAISGTSGRGTSYEQYF.

V is TRBV6-5 and J is TRBJ2-3, with TRBD2 identical over 10 bases. The V segment lost 0 bases and the J segment 7 bases; nucleotides outside the gene matches: 7. The CDR3 is 16 residues long. CDR1 and CDR2 (germline): MNHEY, SVGAGI. CDR3 sequence (DNA): TGTGCCAGCAGTTACTCTCTAGCGGGGGTGACCTATACGCAGTATTTT. Translating it yields CASSYSLAGVTYTQYF.

The J gene is TRBJ2-5, the V gene TRBV7-9; 7 bases map to TRBD2. V trimming: 5 bases; J trimming: 5 bases; junction bases outside the gene matches: 14. The CDR3 totals 16 residues. In germline, CDR1 is SEHNR, CDR2 FQNEAQ (reference sequence). The CDR3 sequence is CASSAPQRGPAETQYF. The CDR3 region has the DNA TGTGCCAGCAGCGCCCCCCAGCGGGGCCCCGCGGAGACCCAGTACTTC.

This clone is a singleton in its sample. Distinct nucleotide sequences in the sample also encode this CDR3. The chain combines TRBV29-1 with TRBJ2-7; D may be TRBD1 (5 bases). This CDR3 has 12 amino acids. Germline V gene sequence: CDR1 SQVTM, CDR2 ANQGSEA. With 4 bases removed from V and 1 base from J, the gap between germline ends came to 8 bases. This chain's CDR3 is CSVGRDSYEQYF. The DNA for the CDR3 is TGCAGCGTTGGCAGGGATTCCTACGAGCAGTACTTC.

The genes are TRBV19 and TRBJ1-2, with 7 bases fitting TRBD1. V lost 7 bases and J lost 4; bases outside the gene matches: 6. CDR3 length: 13 residues. Germline assignment: CDR1 LNHDA and CDR2 SQIVND (reference sequence). CDR3 nucleotide sequence: TGTGCCAGTAACAGGGGCGCCGGCTATGGCTACACCTTC. It is translated as CASNRGAGYGYTF.

This clone was seen a single time. Here the CDR3 reads CASSIDPRTGGYTF. CDR3 sequence (DNA): TGTGCCAGTAGTATAGATCCAAGGACGGGGGGCTACACCTTC. This sequence joins TRBV19 and TRBJ1-2; D not certain. The CDR3 consists of 14 residues. Germline assignment: CDR1 LNHDA and CDR2 SQIVND (reference sequence). V was clipped by 0 bases and J by 8 bases, with 13 bases between them.

The rearrangement joins TRBV5-1 to TRBJ2-1; D remains ambiguous. CDR1 and CDR2 (germline): SGHRS, YFSETQ. V lost 0 bases, J lost 1 base, and 8 bases lay in between. The CDR3 runs to 15 residues. The CDR3 loop is CASSLDEQSYNEQFF. The CDR3 DNA reads TGCGCCAGCAGCTTGGACGAACAGTCCTACAATGAGCAGTTCTTC. Based on the CDR3 plus reference TRBV5-1 and TRBJ2-1, the full variable domain is KAGVTQTPRYLIKTRGQQVTLSCSPISGHRSVSWYQQTPGQGLQFLFEYFSETQRNKGNFPGRFSGRQFSNSRSEMNVSTLELGDSALYLCASSLDEQSYNEQFFGPGTRLTVL.

This sequence joins TRBV7-2 and TRBJ2-7, with D possibly being TRBD1 (6 bases). V was shortened by 5 bases and J by 4 bases, with 12 bases between the two germline ends. CDR1 and CDR2 (germline): SGHTA, FQGNSA. The CDR3 totals 13 residues. The CDR3 region is CASSAWTVYEQYF. CDR3 bases: TGTGCCAGCAGCGCCTGGACAGTTTACGAGCAGTACTTC.

The chain has TRBV27 and TRBJ1-2; possible D gene TRBD1, 5 bases. This CDR3 has 14 residues. The germline gives CDR1 MNHEY, CDR2 SMNVEV (reference sequence). V was shortened by 0 bases and J by 4 bases, with 9 bases between the two germline ends. CDR3 DNA: TGTGCCAGCAGTTTATCTTCACAGGCCTATGGCTACACCTTC. Protein sequence: CASSLSSQAYGYTF.

The chain carries TRBV10-3 and TRBJ2-3, with 7 bases that match TRBD2. This CDR3 spans 17 amino acids. CDR1 and CDR2 from the germline V gene are ENHRY and SYGVKD. V trimming: 6 bases; J trimming: 0 bases; junction bases outside the gene matches: 12. The chain's CDR3 is CAISPETLALSTDTQYF. The CDR3 nucleotides read TGTGCCATCAGCCCCGAAACACTAGCGCTTAGCACAGATACGCAGTATTTT.

The chain links TRBV2 to TRBJ1-2, with 10 bases lining up with TRBD1. Losses at the gene ends were 11 bases for V and 0 bases for J; bases not matched to a gene: 12. There are 16 residues in the CDR3. CDR1 and CDR2 from the germline V gene are SNHLY and FYNNEI. DNA of the CDR3: TGTGCCCGCACCCTCCGACAGGGGGCTGCTAACTATGGCTACACCTTC. This encodes CARTLRQGAANYGYTF.

The V gene is TRBV5-6, the J gene TRBJ1-6; D might be TRBD1 (5 bases). V shed 5 bases and J shed 6 bases, with 12 bases lying between them. Germline V gene lookup returns CDR1 SGHDT and CDR2 YYEEEE. CDR3 length: 14 amino acids. The CDR3 nucleotides are TGTGCCAGCAGGCTAAGGCAGGGTAATTCACCCCTCCACTTT. This translates into CASRLRQGNSPLHF.